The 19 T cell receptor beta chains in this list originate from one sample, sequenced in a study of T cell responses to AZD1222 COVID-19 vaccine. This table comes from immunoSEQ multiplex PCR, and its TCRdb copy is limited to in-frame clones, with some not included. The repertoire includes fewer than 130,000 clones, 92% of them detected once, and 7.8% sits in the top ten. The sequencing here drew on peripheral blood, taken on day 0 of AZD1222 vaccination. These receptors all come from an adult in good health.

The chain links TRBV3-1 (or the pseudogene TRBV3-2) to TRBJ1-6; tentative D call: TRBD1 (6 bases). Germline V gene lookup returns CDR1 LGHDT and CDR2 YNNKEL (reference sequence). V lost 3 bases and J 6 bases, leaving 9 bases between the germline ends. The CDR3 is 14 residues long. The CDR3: CASSQGAGNSPLHF. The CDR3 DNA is TGTGCCAGCAGCCAGGGGGCAGGTAATTCACCCCTCCACTTT.

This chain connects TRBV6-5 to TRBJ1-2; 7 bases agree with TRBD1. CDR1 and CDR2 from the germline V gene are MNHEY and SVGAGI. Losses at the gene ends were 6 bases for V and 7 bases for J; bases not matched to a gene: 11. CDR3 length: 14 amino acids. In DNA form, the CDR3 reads TGTGCCAGCAGGGCGACAGGGATCAATCGTGGCTACACCTTC. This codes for CASRATGINRGYTF.

The CDR3 spells CASSMGQPMGGYTF. The CDR3 DNA reads TGTGCCAGCAGCATGGGACAGCCCATGGGTGGCTACACCTTC. The V gene is TRBV7-2, the J gene TRBJ1-2; 7 bases agree with TRBD1. J gave up 7 bases and V 5 bases, and 10 bases lay outside the gene matches. CDR1 is SGHTA and CDR2 is FQGNSA in the germline V gene. The CDR3 is 14 amino acids.

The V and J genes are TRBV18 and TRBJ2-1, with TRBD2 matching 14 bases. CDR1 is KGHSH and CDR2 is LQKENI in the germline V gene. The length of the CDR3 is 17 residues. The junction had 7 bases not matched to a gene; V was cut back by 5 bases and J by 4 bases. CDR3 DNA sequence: TGTGCCAGCTCATCCGGACTAGCGGGGGGTTATTACAATGAGCAGTTCTTC. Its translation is CASSSGLAGGYYNEQFF.

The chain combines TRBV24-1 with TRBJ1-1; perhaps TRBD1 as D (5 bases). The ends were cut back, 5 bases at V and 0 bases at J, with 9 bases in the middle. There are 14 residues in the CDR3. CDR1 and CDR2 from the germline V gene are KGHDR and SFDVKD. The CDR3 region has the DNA TGTGCCACCAGTGGGGGGTCTATGAACACTGAAGCTTTCTTT. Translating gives CATSGGSMNTEAFF.

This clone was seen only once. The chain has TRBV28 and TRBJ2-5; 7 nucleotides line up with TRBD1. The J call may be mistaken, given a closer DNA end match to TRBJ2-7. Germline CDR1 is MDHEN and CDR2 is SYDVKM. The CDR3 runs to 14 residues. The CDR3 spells CASTTGTATYEQYF. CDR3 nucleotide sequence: TGTGCCAGCACGACCGGGACAGCCACCTACGAGCAGTACTTC.

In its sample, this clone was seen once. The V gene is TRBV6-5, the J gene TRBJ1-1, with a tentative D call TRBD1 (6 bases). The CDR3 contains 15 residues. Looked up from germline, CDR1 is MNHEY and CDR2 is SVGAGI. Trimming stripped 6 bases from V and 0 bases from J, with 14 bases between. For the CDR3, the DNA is TGTGCCAGCAGGGCGAATACAGGGCTGAACACTGAAGCTTTCTTT. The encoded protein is CASRANTGLNTEAFF.

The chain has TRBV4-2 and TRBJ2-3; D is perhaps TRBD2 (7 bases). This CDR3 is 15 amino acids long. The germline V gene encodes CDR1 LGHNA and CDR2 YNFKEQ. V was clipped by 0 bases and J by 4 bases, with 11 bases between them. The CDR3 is CASSQEGGASDTQYF. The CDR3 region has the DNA TGTGCCAGCAGCCAAGAGGGGGGGGCTTCAGATACGCAGTATTTT.

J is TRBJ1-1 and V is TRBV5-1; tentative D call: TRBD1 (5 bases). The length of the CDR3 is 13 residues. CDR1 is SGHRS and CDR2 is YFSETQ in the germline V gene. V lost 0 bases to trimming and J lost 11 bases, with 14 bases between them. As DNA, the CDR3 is TGCGCCAGCAGCTTGGATGGGGGAAGTCGGGCTTTCTTT. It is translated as CASSLDGGSRAFF. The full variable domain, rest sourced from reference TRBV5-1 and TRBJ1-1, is KAGVTQTPRYLIKTRGQQVTLSCSPISGHRSVSWYQQTPGQGLQFLFEYFSETQRNKGNFPGRFSGRQFSNSRSEMNVSTLELGDSALYLCASSLDGGSRAFFGQGTRLTVV.

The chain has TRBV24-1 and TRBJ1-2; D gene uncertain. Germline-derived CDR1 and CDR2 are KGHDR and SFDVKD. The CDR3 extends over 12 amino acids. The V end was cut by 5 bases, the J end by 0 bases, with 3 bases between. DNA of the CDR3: TGTGCCACCAGTGTTGCTAACTATGGCTACACCTTC. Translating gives CATSVANYGYTF.

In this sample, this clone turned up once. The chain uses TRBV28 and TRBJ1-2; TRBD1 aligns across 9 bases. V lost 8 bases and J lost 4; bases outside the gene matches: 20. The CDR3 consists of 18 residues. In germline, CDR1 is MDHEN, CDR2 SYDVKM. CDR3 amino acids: CASLSGDRVISSRYGYTF. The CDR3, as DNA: TGTGCCAGCCTGTCGGGGGACAGGGTTATTTCTAGTCGCTATGGCTACACCTTC.

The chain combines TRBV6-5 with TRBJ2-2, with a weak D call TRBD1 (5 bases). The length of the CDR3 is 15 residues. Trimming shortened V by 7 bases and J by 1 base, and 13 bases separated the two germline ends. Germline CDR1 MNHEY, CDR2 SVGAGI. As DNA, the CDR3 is TGTGCCAGCATAATGAGGCAGGGGAACACCGGGGAGCTGTTTTTT. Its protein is CASIMRQGNTGELFF.

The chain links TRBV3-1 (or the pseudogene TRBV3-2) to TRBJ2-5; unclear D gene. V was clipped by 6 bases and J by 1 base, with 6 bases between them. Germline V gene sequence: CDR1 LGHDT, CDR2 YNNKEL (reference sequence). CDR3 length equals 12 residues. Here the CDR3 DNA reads TGTGCCAGCAGTCCCCTCCAAGAGACCCAGTACTTC. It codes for CASSPLQETQYF.

The CDR3 DNA reads TGTGCCAGTAGTAAGGGAGATAGCAATCAGCCCCAGCATTTT. It is translated as CASSKGDSNQPQHF. The chain recombines TRBV19 with TRBJ1-5; D uncertain. The CDR3 loop spans 14 amino acids. Germline CDR1 LNHDA, CDR2 SQIVND (reference sequence). The V and J ends lost 4 bases and 0 bases respectively, with 7 bases between them. Looking up the rest from reference TRBV19 and TRBJ1-5 gives the full variable domain: DGGITQSPKYLFRKEGQNVTLSCEQNLNHDAMYWYRQDPGQGLRLIYYSQIVNDFQKGDIAEGYSVSREKKESFPLTVTSAQKNPTAFYLCASSKGDSNQPQHFGDGTRLSIL.

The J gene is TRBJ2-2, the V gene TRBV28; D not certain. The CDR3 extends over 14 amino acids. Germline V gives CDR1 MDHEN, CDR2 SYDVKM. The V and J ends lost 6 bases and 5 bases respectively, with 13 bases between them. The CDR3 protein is CASRYLRGTGELFF. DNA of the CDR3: TGTGCCAGCAGGTACCTAAGAGGTACCGGGGAGCTGTTTTTT.

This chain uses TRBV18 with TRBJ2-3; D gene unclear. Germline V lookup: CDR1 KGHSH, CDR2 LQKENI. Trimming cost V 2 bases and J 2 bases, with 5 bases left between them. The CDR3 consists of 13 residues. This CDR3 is CASSPATTDTQYF. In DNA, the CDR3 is TGTGCCAGCTCACCAGCGACCACAGATACGCAGTATTTT. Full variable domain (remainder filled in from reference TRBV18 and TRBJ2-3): NAGVMQNPRHLVRRRGQEARLRCSPMKGHSHVYWYRQLPEEGLKFMVYLQKENIIDESGMPKERFSAEFPKEGPSILRIQQVVRGDSAAYFCASSPATTDTQYFGPGTRLTVL.

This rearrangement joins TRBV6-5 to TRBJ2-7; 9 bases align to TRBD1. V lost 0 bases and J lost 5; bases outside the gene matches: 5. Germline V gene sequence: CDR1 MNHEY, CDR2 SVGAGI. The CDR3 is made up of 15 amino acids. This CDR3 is CASSYSRDRVDEQYF. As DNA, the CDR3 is TGTGCCAGCAGTTACTCCCGGGACAGGGTGGACGAGCAGTACTTC.

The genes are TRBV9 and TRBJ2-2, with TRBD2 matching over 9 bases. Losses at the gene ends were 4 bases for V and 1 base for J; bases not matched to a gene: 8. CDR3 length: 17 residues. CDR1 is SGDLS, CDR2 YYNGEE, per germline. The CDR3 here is CASSLPIAGVNTGELFF. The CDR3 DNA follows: TGTGCCAGCAGCCTCCCTATAGCGGGGGTGAACACCGGGGAGCTGTTTTTT.

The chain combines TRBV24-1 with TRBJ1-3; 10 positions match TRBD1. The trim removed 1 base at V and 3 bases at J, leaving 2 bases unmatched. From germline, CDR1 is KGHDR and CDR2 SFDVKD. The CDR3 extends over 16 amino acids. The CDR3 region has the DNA TGTGCCACCAGTGATTTAGGGGACAGGGGTGGAAACACCATATATTTT. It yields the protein CATSDLGDRGGNTIYF.